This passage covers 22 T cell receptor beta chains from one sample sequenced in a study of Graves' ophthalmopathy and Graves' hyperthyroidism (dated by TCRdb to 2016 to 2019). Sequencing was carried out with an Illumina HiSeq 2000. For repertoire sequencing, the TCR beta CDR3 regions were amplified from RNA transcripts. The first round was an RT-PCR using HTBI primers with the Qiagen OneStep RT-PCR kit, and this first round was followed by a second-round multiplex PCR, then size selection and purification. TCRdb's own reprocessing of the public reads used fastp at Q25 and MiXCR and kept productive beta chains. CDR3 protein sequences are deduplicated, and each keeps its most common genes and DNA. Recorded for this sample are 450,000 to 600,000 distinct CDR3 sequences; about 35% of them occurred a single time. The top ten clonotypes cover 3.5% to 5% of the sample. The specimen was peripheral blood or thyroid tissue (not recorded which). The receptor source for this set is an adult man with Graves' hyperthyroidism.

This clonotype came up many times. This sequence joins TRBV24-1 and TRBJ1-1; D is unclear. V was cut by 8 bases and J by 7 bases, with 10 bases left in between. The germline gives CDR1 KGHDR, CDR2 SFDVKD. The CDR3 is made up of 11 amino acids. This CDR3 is CATTAEGEAFF. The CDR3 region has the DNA TGTGCCACCACCGCGGAGGGTGAAGCTTTCTTT.

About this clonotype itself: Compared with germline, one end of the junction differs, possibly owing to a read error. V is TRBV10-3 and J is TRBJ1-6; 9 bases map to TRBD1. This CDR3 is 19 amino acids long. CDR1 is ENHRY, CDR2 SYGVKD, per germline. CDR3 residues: CASSYFIPGQGLNNSPLHF. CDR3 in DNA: TGTGCCAGCAGTTACTTCATACCGGGACAGGGACTAAATAATTCACCCCTCCACTTT.

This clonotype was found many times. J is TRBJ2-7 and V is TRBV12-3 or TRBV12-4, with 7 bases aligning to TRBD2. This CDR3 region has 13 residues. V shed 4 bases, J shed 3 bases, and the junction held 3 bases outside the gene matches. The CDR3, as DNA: TGTGCCAGCAGTTGGGGGGGGGGCTACGAGCAGTACTTC. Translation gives CASSWGGGYEQYF.

CDR3 nucleotides: TGTGCCAGTAGTATAGAGGGACAGGGCTACACCTTC. Amino acid sequence: CASSIEGQGYTF. V usage is TRBV19 and J usage is TRBJ1-2; 7 nucleotides line up with TRBD1. The trim removed 0 bases at V and 8 bases at J, leaving 0 bases unmatched. The CDR3 consists of 12 residues. The V gene's germline CDR1 is LNHDA and CDR2 SQIVND (reference sequence).

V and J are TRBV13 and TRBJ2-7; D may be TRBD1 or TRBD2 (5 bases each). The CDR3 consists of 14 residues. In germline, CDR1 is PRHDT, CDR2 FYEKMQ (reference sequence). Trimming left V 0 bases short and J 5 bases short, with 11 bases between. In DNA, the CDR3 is TGTGCCAGCAGCTTAGGACGGGGCTCAAACGAGCAGTACTTC. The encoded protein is CASSLGRGSNEQYF.

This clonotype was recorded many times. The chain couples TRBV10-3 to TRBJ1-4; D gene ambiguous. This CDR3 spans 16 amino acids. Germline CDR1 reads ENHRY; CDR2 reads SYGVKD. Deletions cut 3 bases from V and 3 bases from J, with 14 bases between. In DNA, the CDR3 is TGTGCCATCAGTGACCCCGGAGAGCTGCCTAATGAAAAACTGTTTTTT. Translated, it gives CAISDPGELPNEKLFF.

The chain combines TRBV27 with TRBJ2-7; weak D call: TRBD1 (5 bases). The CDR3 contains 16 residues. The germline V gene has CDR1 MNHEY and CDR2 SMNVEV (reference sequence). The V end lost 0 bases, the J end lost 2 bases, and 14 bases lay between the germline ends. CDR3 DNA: TGTGCCAGCAGTTTATCGATTGGACACCTAACCTACGAGCAGTACTTC. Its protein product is CASSLSIGHLTYEQYF.

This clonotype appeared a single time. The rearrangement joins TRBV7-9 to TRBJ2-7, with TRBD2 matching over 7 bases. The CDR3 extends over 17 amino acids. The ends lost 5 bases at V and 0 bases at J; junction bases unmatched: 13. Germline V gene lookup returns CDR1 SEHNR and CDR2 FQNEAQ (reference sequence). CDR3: CASSVGGSGMGSYEQYF. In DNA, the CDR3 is TGTGCCAGCAGCGTAGGTGGAAGCGGGATGGGCTCCTACGAGCAGTACTTC.

CDR3: CASSLDGNSGNTIYF. The CDR3 bases are TGTGCCAGCAGCTTGGACGGGAACTCTGGAAACACCATATATTTT. The genes are TRBV5-5 and TRBJ1-3; D uncertain. The CDR3 totals 15 residues. The V gene lost 0 bases and the J gene lost 0 bases, with 7 bases spanning the gap. Per germline, CDR1 SGHKS and CDR2 YYEKEE (reference sequence).

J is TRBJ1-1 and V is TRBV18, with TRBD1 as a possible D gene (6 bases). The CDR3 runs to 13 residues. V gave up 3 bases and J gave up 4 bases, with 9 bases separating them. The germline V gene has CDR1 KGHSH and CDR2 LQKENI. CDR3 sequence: CASSPPRGTEAFF. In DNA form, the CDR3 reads TGTGCCAGCTCACCCCCCAGGGGCACTGAAGCTTTCTTT.

The CDR3 DNA sequence: TGCAGTGCTAGCGGGGCTCTGTACAATGAGCAGTACTTC. Its protein is CSASGALYNEQYF. V usage is TRBV20-1 and J usage is TRBJ2-1; D possibly uses TRBD1 or TRBD2 (5 bases each). The J call may be in error: the DNA end matches TRBJ2-7 better. Germline loops: CDR1 DFQATT, CDR2 SNEGSKA (reference sequence). This CDR3 spans 13 amino acids.

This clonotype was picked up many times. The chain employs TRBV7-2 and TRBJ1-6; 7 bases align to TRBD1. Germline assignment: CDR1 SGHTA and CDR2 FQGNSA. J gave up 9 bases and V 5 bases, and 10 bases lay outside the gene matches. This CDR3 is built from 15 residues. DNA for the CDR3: TGTGCCAGCAGCCACGGGACAGTTCAAGGTTCACCCCTCCACTTT. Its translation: CASSHGTVQGSPLHF.

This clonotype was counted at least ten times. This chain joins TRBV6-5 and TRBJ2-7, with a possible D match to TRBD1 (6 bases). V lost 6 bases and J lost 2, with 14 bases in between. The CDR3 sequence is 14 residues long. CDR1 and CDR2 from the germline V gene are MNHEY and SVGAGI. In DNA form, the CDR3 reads TGTGCCAGCAGACGCGCAGGGGCCGCCTACGAGCAGTACTTC. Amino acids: CASRRAGAAYEQYF.

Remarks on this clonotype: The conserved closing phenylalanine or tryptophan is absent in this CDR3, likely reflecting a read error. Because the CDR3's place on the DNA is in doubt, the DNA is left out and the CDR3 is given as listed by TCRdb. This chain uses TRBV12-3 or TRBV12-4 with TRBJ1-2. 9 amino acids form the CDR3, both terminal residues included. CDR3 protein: CASSFDITA.

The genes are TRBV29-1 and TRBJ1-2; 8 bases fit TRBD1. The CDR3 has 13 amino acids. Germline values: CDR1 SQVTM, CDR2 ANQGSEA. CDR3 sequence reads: CSPRTGLGYGYTF. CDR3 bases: TGCAGTCCCCGGACAGGGCTGGGCTATGGCTACACCTTC.

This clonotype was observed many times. The CDR3 DNA is TGTGCCAGCAGCCTGGACATACGCCAAAGAATCAAAGAGACCCAGTACTTC. As protein: CASSLDIRQRIKETQYF. The chain is built from TRBV7-8 and TRBJ2-5; a possible D gene is TRBD1 (5 bases). Germline CDR1 reads SGHVS; CDR2 reads FQNEAQ. V was clipped by 5 bases and J by 3 bases, with 22 bases between them. The CDR3 is 17 amino acids. Combining the CDR3 with reference TRBV7-8 and TRBJ2-5 gives the whole variable domain GAGVSQSPRYKVAKRGQDVALRCDPISGHVSLFWYQQALGQGPEFLTYFQNEAQLDKSGLPSDRFFAERPEGSVSTLKIQRTQQEDSAVYLCASSLDIRQRIKETQYFGPGTRLLVL.

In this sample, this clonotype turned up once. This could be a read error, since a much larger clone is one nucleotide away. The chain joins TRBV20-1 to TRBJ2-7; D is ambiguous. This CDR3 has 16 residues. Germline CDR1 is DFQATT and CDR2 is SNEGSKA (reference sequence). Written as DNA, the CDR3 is TGCAGTGCTTTCCGTCTACCCAGGAGCCTCTCCTACGAGCGGTACTTC. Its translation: CSAFRLPRSLSYERYF.

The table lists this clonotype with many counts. The CDR3 protein is CASSFRDGSYEQYF. The CDR3 DNA follows: TGTGCCAGCAGCTTCCGGGACGGCTCCTACGAGCAGTACTTC. This chain uses TRBV7-8 with TRBJ2-7; D may match TRBD1 or TRBD2 (5 bases each). Trimming cost V 3 bases and J 0 bases, with 9 bases left between them. The CDR3 sequence is 14 residues long. CDR1 and CDR2 from the germline V gene are SGHVS and FQNEAQ.

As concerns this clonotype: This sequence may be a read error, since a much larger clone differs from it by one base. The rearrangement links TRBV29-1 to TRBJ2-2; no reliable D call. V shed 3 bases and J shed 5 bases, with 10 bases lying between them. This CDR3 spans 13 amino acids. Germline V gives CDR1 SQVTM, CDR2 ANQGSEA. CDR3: CSVEIGVTGELFF. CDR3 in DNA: TGCAGCGTTGAGATAGGTGTGACCGGGGAGCTGTTTTTT.

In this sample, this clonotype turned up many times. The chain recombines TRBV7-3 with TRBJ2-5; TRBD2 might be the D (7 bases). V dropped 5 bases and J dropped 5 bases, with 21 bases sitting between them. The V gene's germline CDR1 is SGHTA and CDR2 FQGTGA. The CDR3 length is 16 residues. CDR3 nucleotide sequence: TGTGCCAGCAGCGAGGGGGGGGGGCAGGGAGTCGAGACCCAGTACTTC. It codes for CASSEGGGQGVETQYF.

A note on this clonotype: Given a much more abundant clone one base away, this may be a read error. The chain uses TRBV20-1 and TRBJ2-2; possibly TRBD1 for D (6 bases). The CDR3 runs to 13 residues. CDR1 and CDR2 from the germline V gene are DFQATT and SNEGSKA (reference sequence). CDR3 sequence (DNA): TGCAGTGCTAGAGGACAGGCCACCGGGGAGCGGTTTTTT. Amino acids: CSARGQATGERFF.

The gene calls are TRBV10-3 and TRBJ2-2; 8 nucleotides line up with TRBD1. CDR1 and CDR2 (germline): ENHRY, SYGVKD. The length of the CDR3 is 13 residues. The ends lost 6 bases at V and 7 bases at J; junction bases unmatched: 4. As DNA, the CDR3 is TGTGCCATCAGGGAAGGACAGGGCGGGGAGCTGTTTTTT. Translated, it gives CAIREGQGGELFF.